This T cell receptor (beta chain) is from a study of blood T cell repertoires in COVID-19. Study as a whole: The United States, Italy and Spain provided the acute and convalescent COVID-19 samples. Sources were T cells, B-cell-depleted T cells, or PBMCs; the material itself was cDNA or gDNA.

Original analysis: Estimation of nucleated cell counts relied on the amplification of reference gene primers. Sequencing used immunoSEQ multiplex PCR; TCRdb keeps in-frame clones, though not all of them. V, J and clone size are those of that table, while D and trimming were read from the DNA. This sample has hundreds of thousands of clones, with 65% to 90% found just once. The CDR3 contains 14 residues. The V end lost 7 bases, the J end lost 2 bases, and 14 bases lay between the germline ends. Germline V gene data show CDR1 as SNHLY and CDR2 as FYNNEI. While infection was still active, Seattle patients were enrolled and then followed longitudinally.

The sequence was collected from a woman aged 55-70 years with COVID-19, enrolled during active disease. Sequences were obtained from peripheral blood. The chain joins TRBV2 to TRBJ2-5; possible D gene TRBD2, 6 bases. The chain's CDR3 is CASTQTSTQETQYF. The CDR3 DNA sequence: TGTGCCAGCACGCAAACTAGCACTCAAGAGACCCAGTACTTC.